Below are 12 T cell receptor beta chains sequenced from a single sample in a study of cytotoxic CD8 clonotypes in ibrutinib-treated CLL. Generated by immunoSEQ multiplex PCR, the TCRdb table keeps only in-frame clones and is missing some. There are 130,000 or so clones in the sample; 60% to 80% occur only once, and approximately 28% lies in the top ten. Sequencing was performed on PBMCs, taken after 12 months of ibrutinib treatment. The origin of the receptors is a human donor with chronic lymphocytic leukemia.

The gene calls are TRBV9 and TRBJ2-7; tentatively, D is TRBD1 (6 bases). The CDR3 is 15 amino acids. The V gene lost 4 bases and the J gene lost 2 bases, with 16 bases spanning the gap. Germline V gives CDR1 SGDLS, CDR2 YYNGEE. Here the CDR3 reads CASSLRDTAAYEQYF. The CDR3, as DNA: TGTGCCAGCAGCCTCCGGGACACCGCTGCCTACGAGCAGTACTTC.

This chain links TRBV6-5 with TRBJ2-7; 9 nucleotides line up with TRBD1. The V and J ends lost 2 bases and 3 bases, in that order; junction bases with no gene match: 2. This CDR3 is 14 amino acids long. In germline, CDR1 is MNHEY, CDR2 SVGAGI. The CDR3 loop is CASSYQGQGYEQYF. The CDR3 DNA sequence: TGTGCCAGCAGTTACCAGGGACAGGGCTACGAGCAGTACTTC.

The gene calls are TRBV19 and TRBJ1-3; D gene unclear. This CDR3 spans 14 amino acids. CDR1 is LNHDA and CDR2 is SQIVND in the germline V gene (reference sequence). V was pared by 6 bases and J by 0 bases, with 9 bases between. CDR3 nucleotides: TGTGCCAGTAGCATCCGGGCCTCTGGAAACACCATATATTTT. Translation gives CASSIRASGNTIYF.

In nucleotides, the CDR3 is TGTGCCTGGAACCAAAGGTCAGGGACAGTTTTTGACTATGGCTACACCTTC. Protein product: CAWNQRSGTVFDYGYTF. The J gene is TRBJ1-2, the V gene TRBV30; 7 nucleotides line up with TRBD1. The CDR3 has 17 residues. The trim removed 4 bases at V and 3 bases at J, leaving 17 bases unmatched. Germline V gene data show CDR1 as GTSNPN and CDR2 as SVGIG (reference sequence).

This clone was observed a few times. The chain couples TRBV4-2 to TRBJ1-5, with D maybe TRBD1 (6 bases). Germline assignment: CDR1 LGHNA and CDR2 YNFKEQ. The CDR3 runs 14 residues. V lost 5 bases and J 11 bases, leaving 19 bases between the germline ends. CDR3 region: CASSVGAADLAQHF. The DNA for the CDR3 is TGTGCCAGCAGCGTGGGGGCAGCCGATCTAGCCCAGCATTTT.

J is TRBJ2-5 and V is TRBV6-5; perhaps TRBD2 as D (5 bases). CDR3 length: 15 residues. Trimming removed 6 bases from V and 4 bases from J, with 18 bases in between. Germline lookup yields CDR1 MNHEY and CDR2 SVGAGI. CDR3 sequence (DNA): TGTGCCAGCAGCAGAGGTCGTCGGGGTGGAGAGACCCAGTACTTC. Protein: CASSRGRRGGETQYF.

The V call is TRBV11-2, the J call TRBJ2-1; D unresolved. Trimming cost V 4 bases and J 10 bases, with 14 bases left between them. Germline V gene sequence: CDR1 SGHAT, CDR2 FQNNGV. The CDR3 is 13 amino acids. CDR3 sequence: CASSSPPSGEQFF. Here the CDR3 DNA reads TGTGCCAGCAGCTCCCCTCCCAGTGGCGAGCAGTTCTTC.

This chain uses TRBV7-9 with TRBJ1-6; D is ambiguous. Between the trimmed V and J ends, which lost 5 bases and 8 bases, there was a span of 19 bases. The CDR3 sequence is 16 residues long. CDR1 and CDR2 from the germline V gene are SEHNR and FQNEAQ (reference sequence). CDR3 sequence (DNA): TGTGCCAGCAGCGGAAGGACCCTACAGTGGGATTCACCCCTCCACTTT. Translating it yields CASSGRTLQWDSPLHF.

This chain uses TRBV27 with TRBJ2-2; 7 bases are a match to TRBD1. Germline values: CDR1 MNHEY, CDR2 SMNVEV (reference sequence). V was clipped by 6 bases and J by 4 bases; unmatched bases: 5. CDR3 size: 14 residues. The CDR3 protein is CASSQQGITGELFF. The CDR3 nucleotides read TGTGCCAGCAGCCAACAGGGGATCACCGGGGAGCTGTTTTTT.

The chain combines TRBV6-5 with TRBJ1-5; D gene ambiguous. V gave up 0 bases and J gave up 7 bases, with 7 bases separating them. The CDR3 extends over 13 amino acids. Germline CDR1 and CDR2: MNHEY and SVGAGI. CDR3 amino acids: CASSYSGRQPQHF. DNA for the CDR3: TGTGCCAGCAGTTACTCAGGGCGACAGCCCCAGCATTTT.

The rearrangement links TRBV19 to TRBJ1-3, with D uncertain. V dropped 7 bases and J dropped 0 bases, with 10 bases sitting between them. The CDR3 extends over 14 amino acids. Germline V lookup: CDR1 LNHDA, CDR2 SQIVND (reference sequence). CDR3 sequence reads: CASKVLSSGNTIYF. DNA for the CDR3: TGTGCCAGTAAGGTCCTAAGCTCTGGAAACACCATATATTTT.

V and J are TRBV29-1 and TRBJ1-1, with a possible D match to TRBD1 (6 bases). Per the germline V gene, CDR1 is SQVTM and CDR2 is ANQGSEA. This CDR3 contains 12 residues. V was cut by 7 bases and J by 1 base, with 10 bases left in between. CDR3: CSAPGQNTEAFF. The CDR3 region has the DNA TGCAGCGCGCCGGGACAGAACACTGAAGCTTTCTTT.